Listed below are T cell receptor beta chains from one sample, sequenced in a study of T cell repertoires in cytomegalovirus infection. TCRdb re-derived calls from the reads in MiXCR, one entry per CDR3 protein. This table holds some 400,000 distinct CDR3 sequences, roughly 18% found once. Sequencing was carried out using PBMCs. The receptors here all came from a human donor in good health (CMV status not recorded). Some clones in this sample may be carry-over from other donors' samples. The CDR3 runs from the conserved cysteine through the conserved F or W. A D gene is named only where the DNA matches it firmly.

d_call,j_call,v_call,cdr3_aa
TRBD1,TRBJ2-5,TRBV6-1,CASSTDRGQETQYF
-,TRBJ1-5,TRBV20-1,CSARGGLSNQPQHF
TRBD1,TRBJ1-2,TRBV7-8,CASSLDRGRTYGYTF
TRBD1,TRBJ1-1,TRBV4-1,CASSLLGQGARAFF
-,TRBJ2-5,TRBV7-2,CASSLSGPRKTQYF
-,TRBJ1-2,TRBV2,CASSALSPGYTF
-,TRBJ2-3,TRBV20-1,CSARVSFRDTQYF
-,TRBJ2-1,TRBV5-1,CASSLDGSQHNEQFF
-,TRBJ1-4,TRBV12-3/TRBV12-4,CASSTNEKLFF
TRBD1,TRBJ1-5,TRBV7-2,CASSPRQGYQPQHF
-,TRBJ1-4,TRBV28,CASSPTDNEKLFF
-,TRBJ1-3,TRBV12-3/TRBV12-4,CASRTSSGNTIYF
TRBD1,TRBJ2-7,TRBV6-1,CASSLGQGKWFLEQYF
TRBD1,TRBJ2-7,TRBV28,CASSGTGGRGYEQYF
TRBD1,TRBJ1-6,TRBV4-1,CASSLRTGGESPLHF
-,TRBJ2-4,TRBV7-2,CASSLVSLEFKNIQYF
-,TRBJ2-2,TRBV11-1,CASSLWASTGELFF
TRBD1,TRBJ1-5,TRBV30,CAWSGQGGQPQHF
-,TRBJ2-7,TRBV6-2/TRBV6-3,CASSYYREGEQYF
-,TRBJ2-5,TRBV11-2,CASSLGGGIQETQYF
-,TRBJ2-5,TRBV7-2,CASSTRTSAAVQETQYF
-,TRBJ2-7,TRBV6-1,CASSSGRASLQYF
-,TRBJ2-1,TRBV20-1,CSAVSLTNEQFF
TRBD1,TRBJ1-1,TRBV6-4,CASSIRQGLEAFF
TRBD1,TRBJ1-1,TRBV12-3/TRBV12-4,CASSPLPTGGVVEAFF
TRBD2,TRBJ2-1,TRBV11-2,CASSLRRGRASGEQFF
TRBD1,TRBJ2-5,TRBV20-1,CSAPATGWQETQYF
-,TRBJ2-7,TRBV7-8,CASSFQAIGTYEQYF
TRBD2,TRBJ2-2,TRBV7-9,CASSPLAGVYGELFF
TRBD2,TRBJ2-1,TRBV20-1,CSASGLAGYNEQFF
TRBD1,TRBJ2-1,TRBV29-1,CSFDRGYNEQFF
-,TRBJ2-3,TRBV5-6,CASSVATLTDTQYF
-,TRBJ2-7,TRBV10-3,CAMGSSNYEQYF
-,TRBJ1-6,TRBV20-1,CSASPRTTAYYNSPLHF
TRBD2,TRBJ2-1,TRBV15,CATSRFGTSGSYNEQFF
TRBD2,TRBJ2-2,TRBV7-9,CASSFGAGATGELFF
-,TRBJ2-1,TRBV12-3/TRBV12-4,CASSFLPPKRNEQFF
TRBD2,TRBJ2-1,TRBV3-1,CASSPLAGRSYNEQFF
-,TRBJ2-3,TRBV7-9,CASSSSSDTQYF